These 17 T cell receptor beta chains originate from one sample sequenced in a study of CD8+ T cells in alopecia areata. Noted treatment: oral pan-JAK inhibitor, 5-10 mg twice daily. Extraction and reverse transcription of RNA yielded cDNA as the sequencing template. Sequencing used immunoSEQ multiplex PCR; TCRdb keeps in-frame clones, though not all of them. The data contain about 180,000 clones, approximately 50% of them seen just once; the ten biggest clones take up around 10%. This specimen consisted of CD8+ T cells sorted from blood, obtained around week 52, from a patient treated with tofacitinib. These receptors were collected from a human donor with alopecia areata.

This clone showed up just a few times. Other DNA sequences in the sample encode the same CDR3. The chain couples TRBV30 to TRBJ2-2; tentative D call: TRBD2 (5 bases). This CDR3 region has 13 residues. Germline CDR1 and CDR2: GTSNPN and SVGIG (reference sequence). Trimming took 3 bases from V and 1 from J, leaving 6 bases between them. CDR3 amino acids: CAWSRGNTGELFF. The CDR3 DNA sequence: TGTGCCTGGAGCCGGGGGAACACCGGGGAGCTGTTTTTT.

The J gene is TRBJ1-2, the V gene TRBV7-9, with unresolved D. This CDR3 is built from 14 residues. Per the germline V gene, CDR1 is SEHNR and CDR2 is FQNEAQ (reference sequence). V lost 1 base to trimming and J lost 8 bases, with 14 bases between them. DNA of the CDR3: TGTGCCAGCAGCTTAGTTGAGGGTCTTGTAGGCTACACCTTC. As protein: CASSLVEGLVGYTF.

This clone was seen a handful of times. The rearrangement links TRBV10-3 to TRBJ2-5, with D hard to call. Trimming left V 7 bases short and J 2 bases short, with 11 bases between. This CDR3 is built from 13 residues. CDR1 and CDR2 (germline): ENHRY, SYGVKD. The CDR3 sequence: CAITPAQQETQYF. The CDR3, as DNA: TGTGCCATCACCCCAGCACAACAAGAGACCCAGTACTTC.

The rearrangement joins TRBV10-2 to TRBJ2-1, with D perhaps TRBD1 (5 bases). V lost 1 base and J 9 bases, leaving 10 bases between the germline ends. This CDR3 has 13 amino acids. Germline assignment: CDR1 WSHSY and CDR2 SAAADI. CDR3 bases: TGCGCCAGCAGTGAGTTAACGACAGCTGAGCAGTTCTTC. Protein product: CASSELTTAEQFF.

This clone turned up a few times. The chain joins TRBV7-8 to TRBJ1-5; 8 nucleotides line up with TRBD1. CDR1 and CDR2 from the germline V gene are SGHVS and FQNEAQ. Trimming at V came to 3 bases and at J to 0 bases, leaving 7 bases not matched to a gene. The CDR3 extends over 17 amino acids. In DNA form, the CDR3 reads TGTGCCAGCAGCTTTGGACAGGGAAGGTTTAGCAATCAGCCCCAGCATTTT. This translates into CASSFGQGRFSNQPQHF.

This clone was recorded a few times. The chain uses TRBV11-2 and TRBJ2-7, with a weak D call TRBD2 (6 bases). V was trimmed by 5 bases and J by 5 bases, leaving 25 bases between them. Germline CDR1 reads SGHAT; CDR2 reads FQNNGV. This CDR3 region has 17 residues. The CDR3 loop is CASSPGKEGTLWDEQYF. In DNA, the CDR3 is TGTGCCAGCAGCCCCGGGAAGGAGGGGACCCTCTGGGACGAGCAGTACTTC.

The rearrangement links TRBV5-4 to TRBJ2-5; D uncertain. The CDR3 extends over 13 amino acids. Per the germline V gene, CDR1 is SGHNT and CDR2 is YYREEE (reference sequence). Trimming pared 1 base from V and 3 bases from J, leaving 7 bases between. CDR3 nucleotides: TGTGCCAGCAGCTTGAAGGTTAAAGAGACCCAGTACTTC. It specifies CASSLKVKETQYF.

The chain uses TRBV6-5 and TRBJ1-1; 9 bases fit TRBD1. CDR1 MNHEY and CDR2 SVGAGI come from the germline V gene. V was clipped by 2 bases and J by 1 base; unmatched bases: 5. The CDR3 has 16 residues. The CDR3: CASSYTLDRGNTEAFF. The CDR3, as DNA: TGTGCCAGCAGTTACACCTTGGACAGGGGGAACACTGAAGCTTTCTTT.

The chain links TRBV29-1 to TRBJ2-4; TRBD1 might be the D (6 bases). The CDR3 has 11 residues. V lost 5 bases to trimming and J lost 7 bases, with 9 bases between them. Per the germline V gene, CDR1 is SQVTM and CDR2 is ANQGSEA. CDR3 in amino acids: CSVQGWNIQYF. As DNA, the CDR3 is TGCAGCGTTCAGGGGTGGAACATTCAGTACTTC. Full variable domain (missing parts from reference TRBV29-1 and TRBJ2-4): SAVISQKPSRDICQRGTSLTIQCQVDSQVTMMFWYRQQPGQSLTLIATANQGSEATYESGFVIDKFPISRPNLTFSTLTVSNMSPEDSSIYLCSVQGWNIQYFGAGTRLSVL.

The V gene is TRBV29-1, the J gene TRBJ2-3; D is undetermined. The CDR3 has 13 amino acids. The V gene's germline CDR1 is SQVTM and CDR2 ANQGSEA. The V end was cut by 3 bases, the J end by 0 bases, with 7 bases between. This CDR3 reads CSVDSRSTDTQYF. Here the CDR3 DNA reads TGCAGCGTTGACAGCAGAAGCACAGATACGCAGTATTTT.

The rearrangement joins TRBV9 to TRBJ1-1, with a weak D call TRBD1 (6 bases). Between the trimmed V and J ends, which lost 3 bases and 6 bases, there was a span of 12 bases. CDR1 and CDR2 from the germline V gene are SGDLS and YYNGEE. The CDR3 length is 13 residues. The CDR3 sequence: CASSATAGAEAFF. The DNA for the CDR3 is TGTGCCAGCAGCGCAACCGCAGGGGCTGAAGCTTTCTTT.

The chain employs TRBV19 and TRBJ1-6, with unresolved D. The germline V gene encodes CDR1 LNHDA and CDR2 SQIVND (reference sequence). Trimming took off 5 bases at V and 7 bases at J, with 24 bases between the two ends. The CDR3 totals 18 residues. The CDR3 DNA reads TGTGCCAGTAGTCGCCGGCGGACCGCCACCCTATGGAATTCACCCCTCCACTTT. Protein sequence: CASSRRRTATLWNSPLHF.

The chain employs TRBV13 and TRBJ1-1, with a weak D call TRBD1 (6 bases). The V gene lost 3 bases and the J gene lost 6 bases, with 14 bases spanning the gap. Germline CDR1 PRHDT, CDR2 FYEKMQ (reference sequence). This CDR3 comprises 14 residues. The CDR3 reads CASSFTGTPPEAFF. Written as DNA, the CDR3 is TGTGCCAGCAGCTTCACCGGGACACCTCCTGAAGCTTTCTTT. Drawing the rest from reference TRBV13 and TRBJ1-1, the complete variable domain is AAGVIQSPRHLIKEKRETATLKCYPIPRHDTVYWYQQGPGQDPQFLISFYEKMQSDKGSIPDRFSAQQFSDYHSELNMSSLELGDSALYFCASSFTGTPPEAFFGQGTRLTVV.

V is TRBV20-1 and J is TRBJ1-5; maybe TRBD1 (5 bases). The germline gives CDR1 DFQATT, CDR2 SNEGSKA (reference sequence). The CDR3 is 11 amino acids. With 2 bases removed from V and 11 bases from J, the gap between germline ends came to 10 bases. CDR3 amino acids: CSARSGSSQHF. CDR3 DNA: TGCAGTGCTAGATCAGGGTCGTCCCAGCATTTT.

The chain carries TRBV19 and TRBJ2-3; D might be TRBD2 (5 bases). CDR1 is LNHDA, CDR2 SQIVND, per germline (reference sequence). This CDR3 spans 17 amino acids. With 3 bases removed from V and 0 bases from J, the gap between germline ends came to 16 bases. CDR3 nucleotides: TGTGCCAGTAGTATCAGCGGCGGTGGTCTCAGCACAGATACGCAGTATTTT. This sequence encodes CASSISGGGLSTDTQYF.

This chain links TRBV25-1 with TRBJ2-7; TRBD1 might be the D (6 bases). Deletions cut 7 bases from V and 6 bases from J, with 13 bases between. CDR3 length: 12 amino acids. In germline, CDR1 is MGHDK, CDR2 SYGVNS. CDR3 residues: CASTSGGLEQYF. The CDR3 DNA sequence: TGTGCCAGCACCTCTGGGGGCCTCGAGCAGTACTTC.

A few counts support this clone. The chain is built from TRBV29-1 and TRBJ1-2; D call uncertain. This CDR3 is 15 amino acids long. V lost 0 bases and J 4 bases, leaving 15 bases between the germline ends. Germline lookup yields CDR1 SQVTM and CDR2 ANQGSEA. Here the CDR3 reads CSVEDITSFSYGYTF. DNA for the CDR3: TGCAGCGTTGAAGATATAACCAGTTTCAGCTATGGCTACACCTTC. The full variable domain, in which reference TRBV29-1 and TRBJ1-2 provide the parts outside the CDR3, is SAVISQKPSRDICQRGTSLTIQCQVDSQVTMMFWYRQQPGQSLTLIATANQGSEATYESGFVIDKFPISRPNLTFSTLTVSNMSPEDSSIYLCSVEDITSFSYGYTFGSGTRLTVV.